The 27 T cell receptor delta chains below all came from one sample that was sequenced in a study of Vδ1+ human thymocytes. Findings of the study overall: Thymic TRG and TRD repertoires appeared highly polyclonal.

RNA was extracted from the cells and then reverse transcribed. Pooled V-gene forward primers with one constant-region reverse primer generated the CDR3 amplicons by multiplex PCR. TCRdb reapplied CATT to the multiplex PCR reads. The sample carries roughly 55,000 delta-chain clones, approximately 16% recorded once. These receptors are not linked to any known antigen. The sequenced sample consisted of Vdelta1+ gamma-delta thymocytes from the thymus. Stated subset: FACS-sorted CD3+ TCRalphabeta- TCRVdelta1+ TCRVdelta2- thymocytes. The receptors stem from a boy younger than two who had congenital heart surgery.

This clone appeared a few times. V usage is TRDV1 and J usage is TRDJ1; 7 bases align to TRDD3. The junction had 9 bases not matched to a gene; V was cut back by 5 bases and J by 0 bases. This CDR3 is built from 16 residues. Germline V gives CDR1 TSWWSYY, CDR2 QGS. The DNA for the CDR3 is TGTGCTCTTGGGAACCGCTGGGGGCCGTACACCGATAAACTCATCTTT. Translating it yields CALGNRWGPYTDKLIF.

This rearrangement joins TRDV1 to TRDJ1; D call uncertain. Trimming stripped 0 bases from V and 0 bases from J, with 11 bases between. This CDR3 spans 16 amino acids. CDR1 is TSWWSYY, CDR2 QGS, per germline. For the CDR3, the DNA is TGTGCTCTTGGGGAACTAATTGGTCCGTACACCGATAAACTCATCTTT. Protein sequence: CALGELIGPYTDKLIF.

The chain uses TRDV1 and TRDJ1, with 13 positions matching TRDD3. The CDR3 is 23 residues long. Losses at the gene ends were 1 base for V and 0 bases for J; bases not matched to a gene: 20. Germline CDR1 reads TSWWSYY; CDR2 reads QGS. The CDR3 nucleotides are TGTGCTCTTGGGGAACGTCCCCTTGGGATGTACTGGGGGATACGCGAACACACCGATAAACTCATCTTT. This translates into CALGERPLGMYWGIREHTDKLIF.

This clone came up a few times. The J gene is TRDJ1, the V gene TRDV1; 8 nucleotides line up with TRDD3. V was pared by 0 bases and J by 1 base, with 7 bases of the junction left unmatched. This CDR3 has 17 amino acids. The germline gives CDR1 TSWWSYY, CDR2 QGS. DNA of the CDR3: TGTGCTCTTGGGGAACTATGGGATACGCGTTGCACCGATAAACTCATCTTT. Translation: CALGELWDTRCTDKLIF.

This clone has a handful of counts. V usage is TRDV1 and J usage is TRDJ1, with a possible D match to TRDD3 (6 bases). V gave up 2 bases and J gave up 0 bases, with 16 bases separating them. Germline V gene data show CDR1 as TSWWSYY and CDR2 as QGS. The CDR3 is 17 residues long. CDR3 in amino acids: CALGERGTPHYTDKLIF. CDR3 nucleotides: TGTGCTCTTGGGGAAAGGGGGACTCCCCATTACACCGATAAACTCATCTTT.

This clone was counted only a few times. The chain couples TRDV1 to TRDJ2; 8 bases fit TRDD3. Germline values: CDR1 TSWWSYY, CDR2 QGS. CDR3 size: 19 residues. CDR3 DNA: TGTGCCCTGAGGCCTTCTTCTACTGGGGGTCTAGCTTTGACAGCACAACTCTTCTTT. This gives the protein CALRPSSTGGLALTAQLFF.

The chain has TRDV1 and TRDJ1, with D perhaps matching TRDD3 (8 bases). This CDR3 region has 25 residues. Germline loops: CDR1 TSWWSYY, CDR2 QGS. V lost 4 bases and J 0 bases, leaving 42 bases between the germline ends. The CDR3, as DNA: TGTGCTCTTGGGGGCATCCTACACCTTCCTTACTTACTGGGGGCCCCGGTCCCGTACACCGATAAACTCATCTTT. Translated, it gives CALGGILHLPYLLGAPVPYTDKLIF.

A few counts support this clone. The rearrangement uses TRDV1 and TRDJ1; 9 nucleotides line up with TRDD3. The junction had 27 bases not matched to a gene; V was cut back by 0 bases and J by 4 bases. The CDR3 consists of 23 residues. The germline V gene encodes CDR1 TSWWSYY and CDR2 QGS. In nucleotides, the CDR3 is TGTGCTCTTGGGGAACTTGATGCCAAAGGGGGATACCGTCGAAAGATAATTGGCGATAAACTCATCTTT. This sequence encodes CALGELDAKGGYRRKIIGDKLIF.

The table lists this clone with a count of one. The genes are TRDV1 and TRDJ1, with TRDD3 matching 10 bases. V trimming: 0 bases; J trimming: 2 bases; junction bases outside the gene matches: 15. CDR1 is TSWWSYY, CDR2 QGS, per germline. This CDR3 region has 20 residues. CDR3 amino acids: CALGELGGRGDTICTDKLIF. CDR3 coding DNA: TGTGCTCTTGGGGAACTCGGCGGTCGGGGGGATACGATCTGTACCGATAAACTCATCTTT.

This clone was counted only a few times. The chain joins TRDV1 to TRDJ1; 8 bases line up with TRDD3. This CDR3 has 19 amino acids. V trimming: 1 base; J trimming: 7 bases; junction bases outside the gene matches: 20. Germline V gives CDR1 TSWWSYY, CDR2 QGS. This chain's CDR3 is CALGEQPSRRTGGWSKLIF. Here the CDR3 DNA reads TGTGCTCTTGGGGAACAACCTTCCCGTCGTACTGGGGGTTGGAGTAAACTCATCTTT.

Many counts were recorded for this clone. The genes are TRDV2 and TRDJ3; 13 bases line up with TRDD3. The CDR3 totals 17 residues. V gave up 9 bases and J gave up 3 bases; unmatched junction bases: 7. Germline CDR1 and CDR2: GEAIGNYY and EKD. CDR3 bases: TGTGCCCCTGACTGGGGGATACGCATCTGGGACACCCGACAGATGTTTTTC. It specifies CAPDWGIRIWDTRQMFF.

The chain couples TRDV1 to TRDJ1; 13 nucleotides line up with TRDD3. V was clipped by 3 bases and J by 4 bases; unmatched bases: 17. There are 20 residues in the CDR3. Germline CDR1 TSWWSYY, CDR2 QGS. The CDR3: CALGDPNFQTLGDTYDKLIF. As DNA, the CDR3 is TGTGCTCTTGGGGATCCAAACTTCCAAACACTGGGGGATACGTACGATAAACTCATCTTT.

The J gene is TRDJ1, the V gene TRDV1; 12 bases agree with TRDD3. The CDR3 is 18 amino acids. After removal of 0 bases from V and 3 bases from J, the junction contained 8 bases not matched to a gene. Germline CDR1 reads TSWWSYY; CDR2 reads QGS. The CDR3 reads CALGELPTNWGIPDKLIF. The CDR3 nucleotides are TGTGCTCTTGGGGAACTCCCTACCAACTGGGGGATACCCGATAAACTCATCTTT.

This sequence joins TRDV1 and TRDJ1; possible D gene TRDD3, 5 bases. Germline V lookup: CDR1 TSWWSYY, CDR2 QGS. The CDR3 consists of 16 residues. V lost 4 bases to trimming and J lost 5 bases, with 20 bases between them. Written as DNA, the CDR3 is TGTGCTCTTGGGGGACCCACATCGGCTCACTGGGATAAACTCATCTTT. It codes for CALGGPTSAHWDKLIF.

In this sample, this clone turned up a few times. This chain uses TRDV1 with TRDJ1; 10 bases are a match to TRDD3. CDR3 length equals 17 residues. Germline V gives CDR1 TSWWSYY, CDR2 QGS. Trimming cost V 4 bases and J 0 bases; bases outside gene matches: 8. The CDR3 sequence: CALGGRGTGGYTDKLIF. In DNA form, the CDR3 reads TGTGCTCTTGGGGGACGAGGTACTGGGGGATACACCGATAAACTCATCTTT.

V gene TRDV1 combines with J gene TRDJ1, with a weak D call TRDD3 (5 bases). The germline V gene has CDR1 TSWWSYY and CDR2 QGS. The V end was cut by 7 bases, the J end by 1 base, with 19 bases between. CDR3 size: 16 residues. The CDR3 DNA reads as TGTGCTCTTGAAGTTGGCGATGGTGGGGCCACCGATAAACTCATCTTT. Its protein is CALEVGDGGATDKLIF.

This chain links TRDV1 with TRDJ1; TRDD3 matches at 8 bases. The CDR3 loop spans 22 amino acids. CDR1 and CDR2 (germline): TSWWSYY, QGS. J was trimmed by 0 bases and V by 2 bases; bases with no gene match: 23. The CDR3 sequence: CALGESRVLRGDKVWYTDKLIF. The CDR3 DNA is TGTGCTCTTGGGGAAAGTCGGGTCCTACGGGGGGATAAAGTCTGGTACACCGATAAACTCATCTTT.

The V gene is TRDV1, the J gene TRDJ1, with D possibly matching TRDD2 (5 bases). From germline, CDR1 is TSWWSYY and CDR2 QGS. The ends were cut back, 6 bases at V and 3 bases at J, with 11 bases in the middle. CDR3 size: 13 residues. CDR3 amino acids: CALGAILADKLIF. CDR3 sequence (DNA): TGTGCTCTTGGCGCAATCCTAGCCGATAAACTCATCTTT.

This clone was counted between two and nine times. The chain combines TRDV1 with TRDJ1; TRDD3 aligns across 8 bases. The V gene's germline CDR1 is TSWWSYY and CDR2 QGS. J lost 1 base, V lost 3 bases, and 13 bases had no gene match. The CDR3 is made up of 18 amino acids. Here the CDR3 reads CALGEEPHGGFRTDKLIF. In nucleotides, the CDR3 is TGTGCTCTTGGGGAGGAGCCTCATGGGGGATTCCGCACCGATAAACTCATCTTT.

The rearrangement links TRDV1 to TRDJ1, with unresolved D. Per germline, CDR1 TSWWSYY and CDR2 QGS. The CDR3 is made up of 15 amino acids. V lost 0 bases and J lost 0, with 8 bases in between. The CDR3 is CALGELITNTDKLIF. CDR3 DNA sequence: TGTGCTCTTGGGGAACTAATCACCAACACCGATAAACTCATCTTT.

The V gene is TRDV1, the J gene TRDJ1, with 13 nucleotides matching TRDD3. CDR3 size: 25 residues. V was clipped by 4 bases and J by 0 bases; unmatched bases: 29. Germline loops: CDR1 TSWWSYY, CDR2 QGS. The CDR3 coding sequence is TGTGCTCTTGGGGGATTTCCTACGATGGATGAGGCGACTGGGGGATACGTGGGGTACACCGATAAACTCATCTTT. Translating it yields CALGGFPTMDEATGGYVGYTDKLIF.

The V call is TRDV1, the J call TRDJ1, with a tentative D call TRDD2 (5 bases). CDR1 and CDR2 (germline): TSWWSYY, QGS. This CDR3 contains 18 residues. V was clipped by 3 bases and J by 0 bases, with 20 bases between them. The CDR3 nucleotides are TGTGCTCTTGGGGACCTACCACGACCTGACACATACACCGATAAACTCATCTTT. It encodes CALGDLPRPDTYTDKLIF.

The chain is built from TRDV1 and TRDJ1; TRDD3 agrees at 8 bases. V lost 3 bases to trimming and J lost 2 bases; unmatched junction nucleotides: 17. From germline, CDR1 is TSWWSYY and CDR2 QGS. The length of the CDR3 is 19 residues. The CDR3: CALGDPLALLRDTTDKLIF. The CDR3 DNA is TGTGCTCTTGGGGACCCTTTAGCCCTACTGAGGGATACGACCGATAAACTCATCTTT.

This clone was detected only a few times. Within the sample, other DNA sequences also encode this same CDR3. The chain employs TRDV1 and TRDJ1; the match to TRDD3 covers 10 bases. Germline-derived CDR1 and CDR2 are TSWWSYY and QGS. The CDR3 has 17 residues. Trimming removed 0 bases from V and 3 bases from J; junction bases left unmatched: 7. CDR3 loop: CALGELVLTGGSDKLIF. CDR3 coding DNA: TGTGCTCTTGGGGAACTAGTCCTTACTGGGGGATCCGATAAACTCATCTTT.

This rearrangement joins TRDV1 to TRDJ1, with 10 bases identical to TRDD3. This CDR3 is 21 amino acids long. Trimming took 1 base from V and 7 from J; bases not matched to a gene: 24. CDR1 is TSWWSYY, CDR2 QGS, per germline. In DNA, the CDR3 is TGTGCTCTTGGGGAACCGCCGGCCTTCCCATACTGGGGGATTCTACAGGGTAAACTCATCTTT. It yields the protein CALGEPPAFPYWGILQGKLIF.

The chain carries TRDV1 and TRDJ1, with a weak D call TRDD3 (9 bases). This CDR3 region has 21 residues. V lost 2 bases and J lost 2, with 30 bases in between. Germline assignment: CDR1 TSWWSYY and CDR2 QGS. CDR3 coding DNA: TGTGCTCTTGGGGAAGCCACCACCTCTTCCTACTTCCTGGGGGATACCGATAAACTCATCTTT. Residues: CALGEATTSSYFLGDTDKLIF.

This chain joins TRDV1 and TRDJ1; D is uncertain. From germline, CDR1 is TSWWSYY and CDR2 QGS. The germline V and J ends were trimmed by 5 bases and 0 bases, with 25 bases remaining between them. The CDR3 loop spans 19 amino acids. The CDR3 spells CALGTAVRPFRYYTDKLIF. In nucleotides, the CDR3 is TGTGCTCTTGGGACAGCTGTCCGCCCCTTTCGGTATTACACCGATAAACTCATCTTT.